Shown below are 20 T cell receptor beta chains from a single sample sequenced in a study of CD8 T cells in ankylosing spondylitis. TCRdb re-called the 5' RACE reads through MiXCR, storing one row per CDR3 protein. Here the sample spans a few hundred thousand distinct CDR3 sequences, 15% to 25% being singletons. Material for sequencing was blood, either unsorted or a sorted T cell fraction (not recorded which). The origin of the receptors is a male donor with ankylosing spondylitis or in good health (not recorded which).

This clonotype turned up a few times. The chain couples TRBV6-2 or TRBV6-3 to TRBJ2-7; possible D gene TRBD1, 6 bases. V shed 8 bases and J shed 2 bases, with 10 bases lying between them. The CDR3 extends over 12 amino acids. Looked up from germline, CDR1 is MNHEY and CDR2 is SVGEGT. CDR3 coding DNA: TGTGCCAGCCGGGACACCACCTACGAGCAGTACGTC. It encodes CASRDTTYEQYV.

The CDR3 region has the DNA TGTGCCAGCAGTTTACGTAGCCTGGAGACCCAGTACTTC. Amino acids: CASSLRSLETQYF. This rearrangement joins TRBV12-3 or TRBV12-4 to TRBJ2-5; the D is unclear. Trimming left V 2 bases short and J 5 bases short, with 9 bases between. This CDR3 comprises 13 residues.

The genes are TRBV20-1 and TRBJ2-3; D not certain. V was cut by 3 bases and J by 1 base, with 8 bases left in between. Germline lookup yields CDR1 DFQATT and CDR2 SNEGSKA (reference sequence). This CDR3 region has 13 residues. CDR3 in DNA: TGCAGTGCTAGTAAAGTTCGCACAGATACGCAGTATTTT. Encoded protein: CSASKVRTDTQYF.

Ten or more counts support this clonotype. This sequence joins TRBV9 and TRBJ2-1; D uncertain. This CDR3 spans 12 amino acids. The V gene lost 3 bases and the J gene lost 9 bases, with 10 bases spanning the gap. The germline CDR1 and CDR2 sequences are SGDLS and YYNGEE. The CDR3 DNA reads TGTGCCAGCAGCGGTACTGGGGTTGAGCAGTTCTTC. This translates into CASSGTGVEQFF.

V and J are TRBV20-1 and TRBJ2-3; possible D gene TRBD2, 6 bases. Trimming took 3 bases from V and 4 from J, leaving 11 bases between them. CDR1 is DFQATT, CDR2 SNEGSKA, per germline (reference sequence). The CDR3 extends over 13 amino acids. For the CDR3, the DNA is TGCAGTGCTAGGGACTATTTCCCAGATACGCAGTATTTT. Translated, it gives CSARDYFPDTQYF.

The rearrangement links TRBV9 to TRBJ2-2, with TRBD2 matching 8 bases. J gave up 1 base and V 4 bases, and 9 bases lay outside the gene matches. Germline V CDR1 and CDR2: SGDLS, YYNGEE. The CDR3 spans 17 residues. CDR3 region: CASSRTLAGGNTGELFF. In DNA form, the CDR3 reads TGTGCCAGCAGCAGAACTCTAGCGGGCGGGAACACCGGGGAGCTGTTTTTT.

This clonotype appeared a single time. This chain links TRBV5-1 with TRBJ1-5, with 7 bases aligning to TRBD1. The length of the CDR3 is 14 residues. CDR1 SGHRS and CDR2 YFSETQ come from the germline V gene. V dropped 0 bases and J dropped 6; count of bases not matched to a gene: 3. This chain's CDR3 is CASSLESGGQPQHF. CDR3 sequence (DNA): TGCGCCAGCAGCTTGGAGTCAGGGGGTCAGCCCCAGCATTTT.

This clonotype was detected many times. The J gene is TRBJ2-3, the V gene TRBV4-2; D perhaps matches TRBD2 (6 bases). Germline CDR1 is LGHNA and CDR2 is YNFKEQ. Trimming left V 3 bases short and J 4 bases short, with 8 bases between. The CDR3 has 13 residues. The CDR3 here is CASSHPGADTQYF. The CDR3 DNA reads as TGTGCCAGCAGCCACCCGGGGGCAGATACGCAGTATTTT.

V usage is TRBV24-1 and J usage is TRBJ1-2; 7 bases fit TRBD1. V lost 2 bases and J lost 2; bases outside the gene matches: 1. CDR1 is KGHDR and CDR2 is SFDVKD in the germline V gene. The CDR3 runs 14 residues. As DNA, the CDR3 is TGTGCCACCAGTGATTCACAGGGGAACTATGGCTACACCTTC. This sequence encodes CATSDSQGNYGYTF.

On this clonotype: At one boundary the junction diverges from the germline segment, which might be a read error. V gene TRBV12-3 or TRBV12-4 combines with J gene TRBJ2-2, with 9 bases that match TRBD2. CDR3 length: 16 amino acids. The CDR3 region is CVSSFTGTSTTGELFF. In DNA, the CDR3 is TGTGTCAGCAGTTTTACCGGGACTAGCACCACCGGGGAGCTGTTTTTT.

The chain joins TRBV6-1 to TRBJ2-1; TRBD2 matches 7 bases. The junction had 13 bases not matched to a gene; V was cut back by 8 bases and J by 9 bases. Germline lookup yields CDR1 MNHNS and CDR2 SASEGT. CDR3 length: 14 amino acids. In DNA form, the CDR3 reads TGTGCCAGCGGCGTAGCGGGTCTGACCGGTGAGCAGTTCTTC. Translating it yields CASGVAGLTGEQFF.

In its sample, this clonotype was seen a few times. V is TRBV15 and J is TRBJ2-3; 7 bases are shared with TRBD2. V lost 3 bases to trimming and J lost 2 bases; unmatched junction nucleotides: 11. The CDR3 runs to 17 residues. Germline loops: CDR1 LNHNV, CDR2 YYDKDF (reference sequence). The CDR3 DNA follows: TGTGCCACCAGCAGCAGACTGGCGGGGGACCCCACAGATACGCAGTATTTT. Protein sequence: CATSSRLAGDPTDTQYF.

The genes are TRBV27 and TRBJ1-5; 7 nucleotides line up with TRBD1. V trimming: 5 bases; J trimming: 11 bases; junction bases outside the gene matches: 18. The CDR3 runs 16 residues. Germline V lookup: CDR1 MNHEY, CDR2 SMNVEV (reference sequence). CDR3 protein: CASSPGTPSQGGTQHF. In DNA form, the CDR3 reads TGTGCCAGCAGTCCCGGGACACCTAGCCAGGGGGGGACCCAGCATTTT.

This clonotype was seen a handful of times. This chain links TRBV5-1 with TRBJ1-1, with D perhaps TRBD1 (5 bases). Germline V gives CDR1 SGHRS, CDR2 YFSETQ. Trimming took 3 bases from V and 4 from J, leaving 22 bases between them. CDR3 length: 17 residues. The DNA for the CDR3 is TGCGCCAGCAGCTGGATCGGGACCCCCCGCGGGTTCACTGAAGCTTTCTTT. Its translation: CASSWIGTPRGFTEAFF.

The rearrangement joins TRBV29-1 to TRBJ1-1, with unresolved D. Germline V gives CDR1 SQVTM, CDR2 ANQGSEA. Trimming removed 7 bases from V and 1 base from J, with 13 bases in between. This CDR3 region has 13 residues. CDR3 in amino acids: CSALDGPNTEAFF. The CDR3 nucleotides read TGCAGCGCCCTGGACGGGCCGAACACTGAAGCTTTCTTT.

This clonotype was seen only a few times. The V and J genes are TRBV27 and TRBJ2-5; the match to TRBD2 covers 13 bases. V lost 0 bases, J lost 2 bases, and 6 bases stayed unmatched. This CDR3 is 18 amino acids long. Germline V lookup: CDR1 MNHEY, CDR2 SMNVEV (reference sequence). CDR3 nucleotide sequence: TGTGCCAGCAGTTTATCTCGACTAGCGGGGGGTCTACAAGAGACCCAGTACTTC. Translation: CASSLSRLAGGLQETQYF.

With regard to this clonotype: Sequence at one end of the junction differs from germline and may be a read error. The V gene is TRBV12-3 or TRBV12-4, the J gene TRBJ1-3; tentative D call: TRBD1 (5 bases). The CDR3 consists of 15 residues. The CDR3 sequence is CASSLSGGRGNTMYF. In DNA form, the CDR3 reads TGTGCCAGCAGTTTATCGGGGGGACGAGGAAACACCATGTATTTT.

This clonotype has a count of ten or more. This chain joins TRBV24-1 and TRBJ2-2, with D possibly matching TRBD2 (5 bases). The V and J ends lost 9 bases and 4 bases respectively, with 11 bases between them. Germline V lookup: CDR1 KGHDR, CDR2 SFDVKD. The CDR3 has 13 amino acids. CDR3 residues: CATSESGTGELFF. In nucleotides, the CDR3 is TGTGCCACCTCCGAGAGCGGCACCGGGGAGCTGTTTTTT.

The chain is built from TRBV10-3 and TRBJ1-5, with 7 positions matching TRBD1. V gave up 2 bases and J gave up 0 bases; unmatched junction bases: 7. The CDR3 runs to 17 residues. Germline V gives CDR1 ENHRY, CDR2 SYGVKD. The DNA of the CDR3 is TGTGCCATCAGTGAGAGGGGGACAGATTATAGCAATCAGCCCCAGCATTTT. It encodes CAISERGTDYSNQPQHF.

This clonotype was counted only a few times. The chain couples TRBV20-1 to TRBJ2-1; 8 bases are shared with TRBD2. J gave up 5 bases and V 4 bases, and 4 bases lay outside the gene matches. From germline, CDR1 is DFQATT and CDR2 SNEGSKA (reference sequence). CDR3 length: 13 amino acids. The chain's CDR3 is CSAISGVNNEQFF. DNA for the CDR3: TGCAGTGCTATTAGCGGGGTTAACAATGAGCAGTTCTTC.